What follows are 12 T cell receptor beta chains derived from one specimen sequenced in a study of blood T cells in healthy people across ages. A second PCR, run for about 6 to 11 cycles, used a sample-barcoded 5' primer plus a J-beta primer mix. TCRdb reanalysed the 5' RACE reads using MiXCR and keeps one entry per CDR3 protein. The sample lists roughly 2 million distinct CDR3 sequences; less than 50% were seen once. The source material was blood. The receptor set was obtained from a woman aged 40 to 49 in good health.

The CDR3: CSATTPPSGAFF. The CDR3 DNA reads TGCAGTGCGACCACGCCACCGTCAGGAGCTTTCTTT. The rearrangement links TRBV20-1 to TRBJ1-1; D uncertain. There are 12 residues in the CDR3. Germline lookup yields CDR1 DFQATT and CDR2 SNEGSKA (reference sequence). Trimming took 6 bases from V and 10 from J, leaving 18 bases between them.

The genes are TRBV4-3 and TRBJ2-1; either TRBD1 or TRBD2 may supply D (6 bases each). The CDR3 runs 16 residues. Germline V gene sequence: CDR1 LGHNA, CDR2 YSLEER. V was trimmed by 0 bases and J by 10 bases, leaving 19 bases between them. This chain's CDR3 is CASSQDRGGTPYEQFF. CDR3 DNA: TGCGCCAGCAGCCAAGACAGGGGCGGGACTCCCTACGAGCAGTTCTTC.

The gene calls are TRBV20-1 and TRBJ1-4; D might be TRBD1 (5 bases). CDR1 and CDR2 from the germline V gene are DFQATT and SNEGSKA (reference sequence). CDR3 length equals 16 residues. Trimming left V 0 bases short and J 7 bases short, with 18 bases between. CDR3 sequence (DNA): TGCAGTGCTAGAGATAAGGTTACAGGACGGGGTGAAAAACTGTTTTTT. It translates to CSARDKVTGRGEKLFF.

This chain connects TRBV21-1 to TRBJ2-7; TRBD1, as called in the table, went unchecked against the DNA. TRBV21-1 constitutes a pseudogene. This CDR3 contains 16 residues. Here the CDR3 DNA reads TGTGCCAGCAGCAAATGGGACAGGGCGATAGCCTACGAGCAGTACTTC. Protein product: CASSKWDRAIAYEQYF.

The genes are TRBV20-1 and TRBJ1-5, with 10 bases matching TRBD1. Looked up from germline, CDR1 is DFQATT and CDR2 is SNEGSKA (reference sequence). The V gene end was trimmed by 5 bases and the J gene end by 2 bases; junction bases not matched to a gene: 15. This CDR3 has 18 residues. CDR3 in amino acids: CSAEGHPGQGIGNQPQHF. The CDR3 DNA follows: TGCAGTGCTGAAGGCCACCCGGGACAGGGGATTGGCAATCAGCCCCAGCATTTT.

This clonotype was counted many times. This sequence joins TRBV6-5 and TRBJ2-5; D could derive from TRBD1 or TRBD2 (5 bases each). Per the germline V gene, CDR1 is MNHEY and CDR2 is SVGAGI. With 2 bases removed from V and 0 bases from J, the gap between germline ends came to 13 bases. The CDR3 contains 16 residues. The DNA of the CDR3 is TGTGCCAGCAGTTACCCGGGACCGCGCCACCAAGAGACCCAGTACTTC. Translating it yields CASSYPGPRHQETQYF.

This chain joins TRBV5-1 and TRBJ2-1; 9 bases map to TRBD2. Germline trimming cut 3 bases from V and 1 base from J; bases unmatched to any gene: 8. The length of the CDR3 is 17 residues. Germline CDR1 reads SGHRS; CDR2 reads YFSETQ. The CDR3 coding sequence is TGCGCCAGCAGCTCGGGACTAGCTTCGGGGTCCTACAATGAGCAGTTCTTC. It codes for CASSSGLASGSYNEQFF.

The chain is built from TRBV27 and TRBJ2-3, with 9 bases fitting TRBD1. CDR3 length: 16 residues. The V gene end was trimmed by 5 bases and the J gene end by 2 bases; junction bases not matched to a gene: 8. In germline, CDR1 is MNHEY, CDR2 SMNVEV (reference sequence). CDR3 sequence (DNA): TGTGCCAGCAGTCCCGTGGGACAGGGTCCCACAGATACGCAGTATTTT. Translated: CASSPVGQGPTDTQYF.

This clonotype has more than one count but fewer than ten. The chain is built from TRBV15 and TRBJ1-5, with 7 positions matching TRBD1. Trimming took 3 bases from V and 4 from J; bases not matched to a gene: 6. Germline assignment: CDR1 LNHNV and CDR2 YYDKDF (reference sequence). The length of the CDR3 is 15 residues. CDR3 DNA sequence: TGTGCCACCAGCAGCTCGACAGGGTGGAATCAGCCCCAGCATTTT. Translating gives CATSSSTGWNQPQHF.

This chain links TRBV6-2 or TRBV6-3 with TRBJ2-1; weak D call: TRBD2 (7 bases). The CDR3 sequence is 16 residues long. CDR1 is MNHEY and CDR2 is SVGEGT in the germline V gene. V shed 5 bases and J shed 3 bases, with 17 bases lying between them. The CDR3 sequence is CASSQQGRGRYNEQFF. CDR3 sequence (DNA): TGTGCCAGCAGTCAACAAGGGCGGGGGCGCTACAATGAGCAGTTCTTC.

This rearrangement joins TRBV24-1 to TRBJ1-2, with 7 bases fitting TRBD1. J gave up 4 bases and V 3 bases, and 4 bases lay outside the gene matches. The CDR3 extends over 14 amino acids. CDR1 and CDR2 (germline): KGHDR, SFDVKD. The CDR3 DNA is TGTGCCACCAGTGATGCGACAGGGCCCTATGGCTACACCTTC. Its translation: CATSDATGPYGYTF.

The rearrangement uses TRBV7-3 and TRBJ1-1; D gene ambiguous. Trimming removed 1 base from V and 1 base from J, with 7 bases in between. Germline V lookup: CDR1 SGHTA, CDR2 FQGTGA. CDR3 length: 14 residues. The CDR3 coding sequence is TGTGCCAGCAGCTTAAGGGCGGCGAACACTGAAGCTTTCTTT. It encodes CASSLRAANTEAFF.